This entry is about one T cell receptor beta chain. Its antigen is undetermined. Germline CDR1 and CDR2: MDHEN and SYDVKM. The CDR3 loop spans 18 amino acids. The V end lost 3 bases, the J end lost 0 bases, and 18 bases lay between the germline ends. This record comes from a study of T cells in tuberculosis. The study, taken as a whole, reports: Smaller alpha distances in active tuberculosis partly reflected shorter CDR3-alpha lengths. Selection depended on which cryopreserved specimens were available.

Produced via immunoSEQ multiplex PCR; TCRdb's table is partial and in-frame only. The sample shows roughly 32,000 clones, over 85% of them seen only once. Time point described: new active TB diagnosis, blood taken before or within 7 days of starting treatment. Each donor contributed about 100,000 T cells on average, unsorted. This sample comprised PBMCs, obtained at tuberculosis diagnosis. The V call is TRBV28, the J call TRBJ1-3, with D possibly TRBD1 on 6 matching bases. The TCR was taken from an adult with tuberculosis. The CDR3 sequence: CASSFFEDSLSSGNTIYF. Written as DNA, the CDR3 is TGTGCCAGCAGTTTTTTTGAGGACAGCCTAAGCTCTGGAAACACCATATATTTT.